This TCR beta chain was obtained from a study of blood T cells in healthy people across ages (dated by TCRdb to between 2014 and 2016). Concerning the study at large: In model experiments, template switching captured roughly one uniquely barcoded TCR beta cDNA molecule for every two T cells. To avoid experimental bias, donors of different ages were distributed randomly across sequencing lanes. The donors were divided into four age groups: young (average around 15 years), middle-aged (over 35), aged (around 59) and long-lived (about 80). Two additional independent replicas of 1 million unique cDNA reads from the same blood draw were analyzed for two donors (one aged 18 to 30 and one aged 80 or older). Using deep sequencing normalized with unique cDNA molecular identifiers, the study measured how TCR beta repertoire diversity changes with age.

Results the study describes overall, beyond this receptor: Estimates of total diversity from one million sequenced T cells were regarded as lower bounds and underestimates. Bulk unsorted PBMC profiling prevented conclusive comparison of naive and antigen-experienced compartments. Compared with the aged group, the long-lived group had more naive CD4+ T cells, fewer expanded clones and increased TCR diversity, suggesting age selection. Observed TCR beta diversity per million T cells fell roughly linearly with age, and a significant reduction was already apparent by age around 40. There was a strong correlation between observed TCR beta diversity and the percentage of naive T cells measured by flow cytometry. Because the CMV infection status of the donors was unknown, age-related changes in expanded clonotypes may potentially have been confounded.

V sheds 5 bases and J sheds 14 bases, leaving 29 bases between their ends. The germline V gene (reference sequence) yields SEHNR for CDR1 and FQNEAQ for CDR2. The CDR3 numbers 16 residues from cysteine through phenylalanine. Solely the CDR3 DNA is kept, with 48 bases framed from the first base. The library was made by 5' RACE. Sequencing took place on an Illumina HiSeq 2500. A second roughly 6 to 12 cycle PCR used a sample-barcoded 5' primer and a J-beta primer mix. A unique molecular identifier was introduced onto each TCR beta cDNA molecule by a template-switch 5' adaptor carrying 12 random nucleotides. Each sample yielded at least 3 million CDR3-containing paired-end reads. The Mint cDNA synthesis kit, primed by a TRBC-specific oligonucleotide, was used to synthesize first-strand cDNA from all RNA. Following uracil-DNA glycosylase treatment, a first 18-cycle PCR with universal primers M1SS and BC2_uni_R was performed on all cDNA. The authors' pipeline ran thus. Each sample was normalized by randomly selecting 1 million high-quality reads, each carrying a distinct molecular identifier. Instead of being binned into consensus sequences, reads with shared molecular identifiers were discarded. MiTCR, set to a Q25 quality threshold and the strictest error-elimination algorithm, was used for CDR3 identification, clonotype clustering and error correction. Lower-bound total TCR beta diversity was estimated with a nonparametric unseen species model using Euler transformation. TCRdb trimmed the raw reads at Q25, called clones with MiXCR and kept productive beta chains. Entries are consolidated by CDR3 protein sequence, retaining the most common genes and DNA. These V and J calls are TCRdb output, not the study's own analysis. The sample table shows 780,000 or so distinct CDR3 sequences, and roughly 53% are seen once. The ten largest clonotypes hold roughly two fifths of the sample.

The donors were roughly 40 Caucasian individuals from Russia, aged roughly 6 to 90 years, who were systemically healthy. Approximately 10 milliliters of peripheral blood were collected from each donor into EDTA-treated Vacutainer tubes. Ficoll-Paque density-gradient centrifugation was used to isolate PBMCs, with at least 7 million per sample. Total RNA, at least 6 micrograms per sample, was extracted from PBMCs with Trizol reagent. For every donor, flow cytometry on a PBMC aliquot measured the percentage of naive CD45RAhigh/CD27high T cells. In this sample, this clonotype turned up a few times. Its antigen specificity is not known. No clone much larger than this one lies a single base away; base qualities are absent.

The chain links TRBV7-9 with TRBJ2-3, with the D call perhaps TRBD1 or TRBD2, as 5 bases match in each case. The specimen was blood. The TCR comes from a man at least 80 years old in good health. This receptor has the CDR3 CASSDTGDPSHRYAYF. The sequenced DNA: TGTGCCAGCAGCGACACCGGGGACCCTTCCCACAGATACGCGTATTTT.